The 32 T cell receptor beta chains below come from one sample, sequenced in a study of CD8 T cells in ankylosing spondylitis. TCRdb itself ran the 5' RACE reads through MiXCR, one entry per CDR3 protein. Of approximately 140,000 distinct CDR3 sequences in the sample, around 42% were seen once. What was sequenced was synovial fluid, either unsorted or a sorted T cell fraction (not recorded which). Every receptor here comes from a male donor with ankylosing spondylitis.

This clonotype has more than one count but fewer than ten. J is TRBJ2-1 and V is TRBV4-3, with 10 bases fitting TRBD2. Germline values: CDR1 LGHNA, CDR2 YSLEER. The CDR3 loop spans 16 amino acids. The trim removed 2 bases at V and 8 bases at J, leaving 9 bases unmatched. CDR3 sequence reads: CASSQFLAGEIDEQFF. The CDR3 bases are TGCGCCAGCAGCCAATTCCTAGCGGGAGAAATCGATGAGCAGTTCTTC.

The genes are TRBV7-9 and TRBJ1-2; 8 positions match TRBD1. This CDR3 has 16 residues. Trimming cost V 1 base and J 4 bases; bases outside gene matches: 8. Per the germline V gene, CDR1 is SEHNR and CDR2 is FQNEAQ (reference sequence). CDR3 DNA sequence: TGTGCCAGCAGCTTAGAGTCTTGGGACAGGACCTATGGCTACACCTTC. It yields the protein CASSLESWDRTYGYTF. Full variable domain (outside the CDR3, taken from reference TRBV7-9 and TRBJ1-2): DTGVSQNPRHKITKRGQNVTFRCDPISEHNRLYWYRQTLGQGPEFLTYFQNEAQLEKSRLLSDRFSAERPKGSFSTLEIQRTEQGDSAMYLCASSLESWDRTYGYTFGSGTRLTVV.

This clonotype has just a few counts. The chain has TRBV12-5 and TRBJ2-3; 9 bases fit TRBD2. This CDR3 comprises 17 residues. With V trimmed by 1 base and J by 2 bases, 7 bases remained unmatched. Germline CDR1 and CDR2: LGHNT and FRNRAP. CDR3 loop: CASGLAQTSGVTDTQYF. The CDR3 DNA sequence: TGTGCTAGTGGTTTGGCCCAGACTAGCGGAGTCACAGATACGCAGTATTTT.

In this sample, this clonotype turned up many times. The V gene is TRBV10-3, the J gene TRBJ2-3; TRBD2 agrees at 11 bases. Germline values: CDR1 ENHRY, CDR2 SYGVKD. J was trimmed by 2 bases and V by 3 bases; bases with no gene match: 16. The CDR3 consists of 20 residues. The CDR3 protein is CAISEPTSGITIQYTDTQYF. In DNA form, the CDR3 reads TGTGCCATCAGTGAACCGACTAGCGGGATAACGATACAGTACACAGATACGCAGTATTTT.

The table lists this clonotype with a few counts. The chain recombines TRBV7-9 with TRBJ1-6, with TRBD1 matching over 9 bases. This CDR3 has 16 amino acids. The junction had 13 bases not matched to a gene; V was cut back by 6 bases and J by 10 bases. Germline CDR1 reads SEHNR; CDR2 reads FQNEAQ (reference sequence). The CDR3 coding sequence is TGTGCCAGCAGACCTAATGGCCGGGACAGGGAGTCACCCCTCCACTTT. Translation gives CASRPNGRDRESPLHF. The full variable domain, rest sourced from reference TRBV7-9 and TRBJ1-6, is DTGVSQNPRHKITKRGQNVTFRCDPISEHNRLYWYRQTLGQGPEFLTYFQNEAQLEKSRLLSDRFSAERPKGSFSTLEIQRTEQGDSAMYLCASRPNGRDRESPLHFGNGTRLTVT.

This clonotype has just a few counts. This sequence joins TRBV12-3 or TRBV12-4 and TRBJ2-5; D possibly uses TRBD1 or TRBD2 (5 bases each). The CDR3 extends over 12 amino acids. Trimming removed 10 bases from V and 5 bases from J, with 14 bases in between. The CDR3 region has the DNA TGTGCCAACCAGGGAGTCCGGGAGACCCAGTACTTC. The encoded protein is CANQGVRETQYF.

The V gene is TRBV4-2, the J gene TRBJ1-6; 11 nucleotides line up with TRBD1. The CDR3 sequence is 15 residues long. V lost 4 bases, J lost 10 bases, and 6 bases stayed unmatched. In germline, CDR1 is LGHNA, CDR2 YNFKEQ. CDR3 coding DNA: TGTGCCAGCAGCCCAAGGACAGGGGGCATGTCACCCCTCCACTTT. Translation: CASSPRTGGMSPLHF.

This chain uses TRBV4-1 with TRBJ1-4; D is uncertain. CDR1 is MGHRA and CDR2 is YSYEKL in the germline V gene. V lost 2 bases and J lost 10, with 17 bases in between. This CDR3 has 15 amino acids. The CDR3 DNA sequence: TGCGCCAGCAGCCAACTCGGGAGAGGAGTCGGAAAACTGTTTTTT. This encodes CASSQLGRGVGKLFF.

The chain recombines TRBV4-3 with TRBJ2-7, with D unresolved. The CDR3 totals 14 residues. In germline, CDR1 is LGHNA, CDR2 YSLEER. Trimming stripped 0 bases from V and 4 bases from J, with 10 bases between. The CDR3 coding sequence is TGCGCCAGCAGCCAAGAAGGTGGAAGGTACGAGCAGTACTTC. Translated: CASSQEGGRYEQYF.

The chain employs TRBV27 and TRBJ2-7; 12 positions agree with TRBD2. The CDR3 runs to 18 residues. Germline CDR1 is MNHEY and CDR2 is SMNVEV (reference sequence). Losses at the gene ends were 4 bases for V and 5 bases for J; bases not matched to a gene: 15. The CDR3 is CASSSLLAGGQVRNEQYF. The CDR3 nucleotides read TGTGCCAGCAGTTCCCTACTAGCGGGAGGACAAGTACGGAACGAGCAGTACTTC.

A few counts support this clonotype. The chain joins TRBV12-3 or TRBV12-4 to TRBJ2-3; 9 nucleotides agree with TRBD2. CDR3 size: 17 residues. The J segment lost 1 base and the V segment lost 5 bases, leaving 10 bases of the junction unmatched. The DNA for the CDR3 is TGTGCCAGCAGTACCAGACCGGGACTAGCAGGCACAGATACGCAGTATTTT. It yields the protein CASSTRPGLAGTDTQYF.

The chain has TRBV19 and TRBJ1-6, with D perhaps TRBD1 (5 bases). Germline V gene data show CDR1 as LNHDA and CDR2 as SQIVND (reference sequence). Trimming shortened V by 3 bases and J by 10 bases, and 22 bases separated the two germline ends. CDR3 length equals 17 residues. CDR3 DNA: TGTGCCAGTAGTATGGCCCAGGTCCCGGGGACGCGCTCACCCCTCCACTTT. It yields the protein CASSMAQVPGTRSPLHF.

This clonotype has at least ten counts. The V call is TRBV7-9, the J call TRBJ1-4; D perhaps matches TRBD1 (5 bases). Trimming shortened V by 4 bases and J by 0 bases, and 15 bases separated the two germline ends. CDR3 length: 17 residues. The germline V gene has CDR1 SEHNR and CDR2 FQNEAQ (reference sequence). This CDR3 reads CASSSLNSGPTNEKLFF. The CDR3 DNA follows: TGTGCCAGCAGCTCCCTAAATTCAGGGCCAACTAATGAAAAACTGTTTTTT.

The chain is built from TRBV7-9 and TRBJ2-5, with a tentative D call TRBD1 (6 bases). The ends were cut back, 4 bases at V and 2 bases at J, with 17 bases in the middle. There are 16 residues in the CDR3. CDR1 is SEHNR and CDR2 is FQNEAQ in the germline V gene (reference sequence). CDR3 sequence: CASSSRATDSQETQYF. Here the CDR3 DNA reads TGTGCCAGCAGCTCCCGAGCGACGGACAGTCAAGAGACCCAGTACTTC. The whole variable domain, filled in from reference TRBV7-9 and TRBJ2-5, reads DTGVSQNPRHKITKRGQNVTFRCDPISEHNRLYWYRQTLGQGPEFLTYFQNEAQLEKSRLLSDRFSAERPKGSFSTLEIQRTEQGDSAMYLCASSSRATDSQETQYFGPGTRLLVL.

This chain joins TRBV27 and TRBJ2-1; 13 bases are a match to TRBD2. There are 16 residues in the CDR3. Germline V gene lookup returns CDR1 MNHEY and CDR2 SMNVEV (reference sequence). Unmatched junction bases numbered 7, after V lost 6 bases and J lost 5 bases. CDR3 coding DNA: TGTGCCAGCAGGGGACTAGCGGGACTTCGAGACAATGAGCAGTTCTTC. As protein: CASRGLAGLRDNEQFF.

This chain uses TRBV11-3 with TRBJ1-1, with TRBD1 matching over 9 bases. The CDR3 contains 15 residues. The J segment lost 1 base and the V segment lost 5 bases, leaving 5 bases of the junction unmatched. Germline CDR1 reads SGHNT; CDR2 reads YENEEA. The DNA for the CDR3 is TGTGCCAGCAGCCAACGGACAGGGGAGAACACTGAAGCTTTCTTT. This gives the protein CASSQRTGENTEAFF. Based on the CDR3 plus reference TRBV11-3 and TRBJ1-1, the full variable domain is EAGVVQSPRYKIIEKKQPVAFWCNPISGHNTLYWYLQNLGQGPELLIRYENEEAVDDSQLPKDRFSAERLKGVDSTLKIQPAELGDSAVYLCASSQRTGENTEAFFGQGTRLTVV.

The rearrangement links TRBV5-1 to TRBJ1-5, with 10 bases identical to TRBD1. Germline CDR1 is SGHRS and CDR2 is YFSETQ. V shed 4 bases, J shed 9 bases, and the junction held 10 bases outside the gene matches. The CDR3 has 15 residues. The CDR3 DNA reads TGCGCCAGCAGCCCGTGGGACAGGGGCCTCGGGCCCCAGCATTTT. Its protein is CASSPWDRGLGPQHF.

The chain carries TRBV5-1 and TRBJ1-2, with a possible D match to TRBD1 (5 bases). This CDR3 spans 14 amino acids. Trimming pared 0 bases from V and 3 bases from J, leaving 9 bases between. Germline CDR1 and CDR2: SGHRS and YFSETQ. The CDR3 DNA sequence: TGCGCCAGCAGCTTGGTATGGGGGTACTATGGCTACACCTTC. Protein: CASSLVWGYYGYTF.

The rearrangement joins TRBV7-9 to TRBJ2-4, with TRBD2 matching over 11 bases. The CDR3 runs to 12 residues. Germline CDR1 SEHNR, CDR2 FQNEAQ (reference sequence). After removal of 5 bases from V and 14 bases from J, the junction contained 5 bases not matched to a gene. This CDR3 reads CASSAGTSGEYF. CDR3 nucleotide sequence: TGTGCCAGCAGCGCCGGGACTAGCGGCGAGTACTTC.

V is TRBV15 and J is TRBJ1-2; D unresolved. The V end lost 3 bases, the J end lost 4 bases, and 12 bases lay between the germline ends. The CDR3 sequence is 14 residues long. Germline CDR1 reads LNHNV; CDR2 reads YYDKDF (reference sequence). The CDR3 bases are TGTGCCACCAGCAGGCCGGGCCAGATCTATGGCTACACCTTC. The encoded protein is CATSRPGQIYGYTF. The variable domain in full, with the rest retrieved from reference TRBV15 and TRBJ1-2, is DAMVIQNPRYQVTQFGKPVTLSCSQTLNHNVMYWYQQKSSQAPKLLFHYYDKDFNNEADTPDNFQSRRPNTSFCFLDIRSPGLGDTAMYLCATSRPGQIYGYTFGSGTRLTVV.

This chain joins TRBV30 and TRBJ1-1; perhaps TRBD1 as D (6 bases). The V end lost 2 bases, the J end lost 3 bases, and 16 bases lay between the germline ends. This CDR3 is 15 amino acids long. Germline V lookup: CDR1 GTSNPN, CDR2 SVGIG (reference sequence). The CDR3 spells CAWSLTGLPDTEAFF. The CDR3 bases are TGTGCCTGGAGTCTGACAGGCCTACCAGACACTGAAGCTTTCTTT.

The chain combines TRBV6-1 with TRBJ1-4; possible D gene TRBD1, 5 bases. The ends were cut back, 6 bases at V and 6 bases at J, with 14 bases in the middle. The CDR3 sequence is 14 residues long. The germline CDR1 and CDR2 sequences are MNHNS and SASEGT. CDR3 sequence (DNA): TGTGCCAGCAGGTGGCAGGGTGAGGATGAAAAACTGTTTTTT. Its translation: CASRWQGEDEKLFF.

This clonotype was detected a few times. The rearrangement joins TRBV29-1 to TRBJ2-1; the D gene is possibly TRBD2 (6 bases). The CDR3 runs 14 residues. The germline gives CDR1 SQVTM, CDR2 ANQGSEA. The germline V and J ends were trimmed by 6 bases and 0 bases, with 12 bases remaining between them. DNA of the CDR3: TGCAGCGTCCGACTAGTAAACTCCTACAATGAGCAGTTCTTC. Amino acids: CSVRLVNSYNEQFF.

V gene TRBV20-1 combines with J gene TRBJ2-7; D remains unclear. This CDR3 has 15 residues. The germline gives CDR1 DFQATT, CDR2 SNEGSKA (reference sequence). Trimming took 6 bases from V and 2 from J, leaving 20 bases between them. CDR3: CSAALHGNPPYEQYF. In DNA form, the CDR3 reads TGCAGTGCCGCCTTGCATGGGAATCCGCCCTACGAGCAGTACTTC.

This clonotype was seen at least ten times. J is TRBJ1-1 and V is TRBV5-1; 8 bases agree with TRBD1. This CDR3 is 15 amino acids long. CDR1 and CDR2 from the germline V gene are SGHRS and YFSETQ. The V gene end was trimmed by 4 bases and the J gene end by 7 bases; junction bases not matched to a gene: 12. CDR3 region: CASSTSLGQDLEAFF. For the CDR3, the DNA is TGCGCCAGCAGCACCTCGTTGGGACAGGACCTTGAAGCTTTCTTT.

The rearrangement uses TRBV11-3 and TRBJ2-5; D gene unclear. The CDR3 extends over 13 amino acids. V was trimmed by 5 bases and J by 0 bases, leaving 7 bases between them. CDR1 is SGHNT and CDR2 is YENEEA in the germline V gene. In DNA, the CDR3 is TGTGCCAGCAGCCCTCGGGACCAAGAGACCCAGTACTTC. Amino acid sequence: CASSPRDQETQYF.

The chain uses TRBV5-1 and TRBJ1-1; TRBD1 aligns across 10 bases. This CDR3 has 18 residues. Trimming removed 0 bases from V and 0 bases from J; junction bases left unmatched: 8. Per the germline V gene, CDR1 is SGHRS and CDR2 is YFSETQ. The CDR3 sequence: CASSLVPGQGSMNTEAFF. As DNA, the CDR3 is TGCGCCAGCAGCTTGGTCCCGGGACAGGGGTCCATGAACACTGAAGCTTTCTTT.

The chain is built from TRBV5-1 and TRBJ2-2; TRBD2 agrees at 12 bases. Germline-derived CDR1 and CDR2 are SGHRS and YFSETQ. V was pared by 4 bases and J by 2 bases, with 6 bases of the junction left unmatched. The CDR3 is made up of 17 amino acids. The CDR3 here is CASSPGLAGINTGELFF. CDR3 nucleotides: TGCGCCAGCAGCCCTGGACTAGCGGGGATAAACACCGGGGAGCTGTTTTTT.

The chain has TRBV19 and TRBJ2-1; 7 positions agree with TRBD2. The junction had 12 bases not matched to a gene; V was cut back by 7 bases and J by 3 bases. Germline CDR1 LNHDA, CDR2 SQIVND (reference sequence). There are 16 residues in the CDR3. The DNA for the CDR3 is TGTGCCAGTACCCCTGGCCAAGCGGGGTTCTACAATGAGCAGTTCTTC. Amino acids: CASTPGQAGFYNEQFF.

The chain uses TRBV7-9 and TRBJ1-3; D remains ambiguous. Per the germline V gene, CDR1 is SEHNR and CDR2 is FQNEAQ (reference sequence). The V gene lost 5 bases and the J gene lost 0 bases, with 11 bases spanning the gap. This CDR3 region has 15 residues. The CDR3 sequence: CASSAARLSGNTIYF. In nucleotides, the CDR3 is TGTGCCAGCAGCGCGGCGCGGCTCTCTGGAAACACCATATATTTT.

V and J are TRBV28 and TRBJ1-5; TRBD1 might be the D (5 bases). The CDR3 length is 15 residues. Germline-derived CDR1 and CDR2 are MDHEN and SYDVKM. V was shortened by 3 bases and J by 11 bases, with 20 bases between the two germline ends. CDR3 region: CASSFGGRGELAQHF. The CDR3, as DNA: TGTGCCAGCAGTTTCGGGGGACGAGGGGAGCTGGCCCAGCATTTT. Full variable domain (missing parts from reference TRBV28 and TRBJ1-5): DVKVTQSSRYLVKRTGEKVFLECVQDMDHENMFWYRQDPGLGLRLIYFSYDVKMKEKGDIPEGYSVSREKKERFSLILESASTNQTSMYLCASSFGGRGELAQHFGDGTRLSIL.

In its sample, this clonotype was seen a few times. The V and J genes are TRBV13 and TRBJ1-1, with D unresolved. Germline V gene sequence: CDR1 PRHDT, CDR2 FYEKMQ (reference sequence). V lost 2 bases and J 0 bases, leaving 10 bases between the germline ends. The CDR3 spans 15 residues. CDR3 coding DNA: TGTGCCAGCAGCTTACTGGCAGGCCTGAACACTGAAGCTTTCTTT. As protein: CASSLLAGLNTEAFF.